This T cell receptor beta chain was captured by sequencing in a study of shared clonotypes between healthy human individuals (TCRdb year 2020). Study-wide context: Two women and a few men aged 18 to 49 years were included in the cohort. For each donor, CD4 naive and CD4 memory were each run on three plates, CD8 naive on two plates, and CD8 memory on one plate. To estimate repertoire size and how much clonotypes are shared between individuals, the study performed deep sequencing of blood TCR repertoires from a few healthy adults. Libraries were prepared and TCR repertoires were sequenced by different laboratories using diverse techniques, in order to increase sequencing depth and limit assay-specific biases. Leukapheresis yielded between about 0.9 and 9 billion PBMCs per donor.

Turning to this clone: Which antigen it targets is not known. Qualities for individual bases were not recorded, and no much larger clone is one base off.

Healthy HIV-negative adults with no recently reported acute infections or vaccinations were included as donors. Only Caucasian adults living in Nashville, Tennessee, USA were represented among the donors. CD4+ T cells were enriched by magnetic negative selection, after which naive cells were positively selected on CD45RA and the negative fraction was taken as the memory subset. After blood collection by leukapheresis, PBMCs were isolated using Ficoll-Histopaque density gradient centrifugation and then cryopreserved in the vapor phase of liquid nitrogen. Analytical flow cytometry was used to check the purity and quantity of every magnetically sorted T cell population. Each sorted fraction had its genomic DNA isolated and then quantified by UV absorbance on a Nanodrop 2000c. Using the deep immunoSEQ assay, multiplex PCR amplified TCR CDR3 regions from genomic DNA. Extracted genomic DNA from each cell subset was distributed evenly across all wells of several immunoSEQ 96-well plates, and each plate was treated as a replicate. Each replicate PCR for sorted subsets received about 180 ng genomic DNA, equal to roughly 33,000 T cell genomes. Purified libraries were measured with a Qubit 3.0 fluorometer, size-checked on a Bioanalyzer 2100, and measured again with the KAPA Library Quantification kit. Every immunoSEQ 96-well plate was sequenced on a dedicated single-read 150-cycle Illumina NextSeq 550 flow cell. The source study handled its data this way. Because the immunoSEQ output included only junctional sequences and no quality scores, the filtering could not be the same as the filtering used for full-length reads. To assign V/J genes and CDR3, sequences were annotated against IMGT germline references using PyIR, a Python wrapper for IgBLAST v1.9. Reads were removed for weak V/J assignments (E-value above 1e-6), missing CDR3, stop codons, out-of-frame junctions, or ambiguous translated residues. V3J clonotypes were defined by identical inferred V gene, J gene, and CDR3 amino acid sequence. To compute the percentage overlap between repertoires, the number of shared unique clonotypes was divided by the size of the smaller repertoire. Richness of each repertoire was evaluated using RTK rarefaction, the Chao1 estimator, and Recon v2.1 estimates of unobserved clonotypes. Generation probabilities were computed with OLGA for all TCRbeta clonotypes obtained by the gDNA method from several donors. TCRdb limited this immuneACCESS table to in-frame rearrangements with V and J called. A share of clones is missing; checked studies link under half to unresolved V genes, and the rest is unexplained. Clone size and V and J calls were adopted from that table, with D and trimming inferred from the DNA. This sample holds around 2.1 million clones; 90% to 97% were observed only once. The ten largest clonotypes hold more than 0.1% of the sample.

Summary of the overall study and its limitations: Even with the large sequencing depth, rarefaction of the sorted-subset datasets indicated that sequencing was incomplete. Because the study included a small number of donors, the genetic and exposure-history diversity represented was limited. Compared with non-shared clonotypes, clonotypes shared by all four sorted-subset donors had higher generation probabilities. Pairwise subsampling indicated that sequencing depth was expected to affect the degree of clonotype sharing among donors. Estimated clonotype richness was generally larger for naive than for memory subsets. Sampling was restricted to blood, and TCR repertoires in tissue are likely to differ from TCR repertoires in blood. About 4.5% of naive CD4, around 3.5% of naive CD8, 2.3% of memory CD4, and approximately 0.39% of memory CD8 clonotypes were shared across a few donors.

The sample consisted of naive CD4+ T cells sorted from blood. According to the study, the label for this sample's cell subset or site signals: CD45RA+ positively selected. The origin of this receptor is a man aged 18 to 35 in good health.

This receptor carries the CDR3 CASSLAASEKLFF. The DNA sequence is given as TGCGCCAGCAGCTTGGCCGCCAGTGAAAAACTGTTTTTT. This sequence uses TRBV5-1 and TRBJ1-4, with no confident D gene call. CDR3 length: 13 amino acids, cysteine to phenylalanine. The read is trimmed to its CDR3 DNA, 39 bases read in frame from base 1. Trimming removed 0 bases from V and 7 bases from J, leaving 7 bases between the germline ends. The germline V gene yields SGHRS for CDR1 and YFSETQ for CDR2.